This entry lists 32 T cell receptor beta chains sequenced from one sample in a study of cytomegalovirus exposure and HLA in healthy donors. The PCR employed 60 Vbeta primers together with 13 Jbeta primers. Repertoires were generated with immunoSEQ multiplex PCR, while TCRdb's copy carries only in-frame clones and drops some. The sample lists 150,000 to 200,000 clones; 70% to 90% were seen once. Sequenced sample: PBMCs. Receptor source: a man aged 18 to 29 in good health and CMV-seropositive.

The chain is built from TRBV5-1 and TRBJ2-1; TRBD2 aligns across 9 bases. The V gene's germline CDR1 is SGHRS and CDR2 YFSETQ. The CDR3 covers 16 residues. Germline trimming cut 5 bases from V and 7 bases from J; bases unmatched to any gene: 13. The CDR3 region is CASRASGRGGQNEQFF. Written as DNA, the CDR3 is TGCGCCAGCAGGGCCTCGGGGCGGGGGGGCCAGAATGAGCAGTTCTTC.

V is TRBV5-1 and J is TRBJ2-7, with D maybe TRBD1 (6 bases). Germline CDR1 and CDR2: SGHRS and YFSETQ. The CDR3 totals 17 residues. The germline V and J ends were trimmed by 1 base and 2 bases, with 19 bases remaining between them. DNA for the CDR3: TGCGCCAGCAGCTTGTCACATAGGACAGAAACTCCCTACGAGCAGTACTTC. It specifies CASSLSHRTETPYEQYF.

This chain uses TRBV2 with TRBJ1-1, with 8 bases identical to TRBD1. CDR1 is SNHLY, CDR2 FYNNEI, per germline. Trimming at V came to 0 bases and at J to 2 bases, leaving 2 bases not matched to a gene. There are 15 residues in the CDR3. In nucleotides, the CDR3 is TGTGCCAGCAGTGAAGCGGGACAGGATAACACTGAAGCTTTCTTT. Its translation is CASSEAGQDNTEAFF.

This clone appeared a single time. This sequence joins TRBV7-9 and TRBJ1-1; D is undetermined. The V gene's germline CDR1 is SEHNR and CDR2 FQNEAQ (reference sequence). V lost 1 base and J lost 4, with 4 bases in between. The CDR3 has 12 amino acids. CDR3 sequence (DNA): TGTGCCAGCAGCTTAGGTATCACTGAAGCTTTCTTT. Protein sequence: CASSLGITEAFF.

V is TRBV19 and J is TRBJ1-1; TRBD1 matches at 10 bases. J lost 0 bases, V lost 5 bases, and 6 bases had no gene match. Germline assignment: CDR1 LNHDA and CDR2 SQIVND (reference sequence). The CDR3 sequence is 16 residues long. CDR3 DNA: TGTGCCAGTAGTCCCGGGACAGGGGATATGAACACTGAAGCTTTCTTT. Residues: CASSPGTGDMNTEAFF.

The CDR3 DNA is TGCAGCGTGGCGACAGGGGGCGCGGGTGAAGCTTTCTTT. As protein: CSVATGGAGEAFF. This chain joins TRBV29-1 and TRBJ1-1; 10 positions agree with TRBD1. The V gene end was trimmed by 6 bases and the J gene end by 7 bases; junction bases not matched to a gene: 8. The CDR3 loop spans 13 amino acids. Per the germline V gene, CDR1 is SQVTM and CDR2 is ANQGSEA.

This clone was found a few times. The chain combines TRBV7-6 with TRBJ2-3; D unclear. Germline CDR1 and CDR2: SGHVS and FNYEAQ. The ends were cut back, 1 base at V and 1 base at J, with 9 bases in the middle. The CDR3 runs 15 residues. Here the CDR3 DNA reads TGTGCCAGCAGCTTAGATCCCTTCGGCACAGATACGCAGTATTTT. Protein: CASSLDPFGTDTQYF. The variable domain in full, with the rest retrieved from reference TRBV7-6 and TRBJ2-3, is GAGVSQSPRYKVTKRGQDVALRCDPISGHVSLYWYRQALGQGPEFLTYFNYEAQQDKSGLPNDRFSAERPEGSISTLTIQRTEQRDSAMYRCASSLDPFGTDTQYFGPGTRLTVL.

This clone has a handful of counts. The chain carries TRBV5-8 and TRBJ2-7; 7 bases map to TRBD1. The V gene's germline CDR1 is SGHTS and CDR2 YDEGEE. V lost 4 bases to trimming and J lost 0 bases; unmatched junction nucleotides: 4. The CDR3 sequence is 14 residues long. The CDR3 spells CASSLWTGSYEQYF. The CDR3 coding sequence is TGTGCCAGCAGCCTTTGGACAGGCTCCTACGAGCAGTACTTC. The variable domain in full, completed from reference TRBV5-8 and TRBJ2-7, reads EAGVTQSPTHLIKTRGQQATLRCSPISGHTSVYWYQQALGLGLQFLLWYDEGEERNRGNFPPRFSGRQFPNYSSELNVNALELEDSALYLCASSLWTGSYEQYFGPGTRLTVT.

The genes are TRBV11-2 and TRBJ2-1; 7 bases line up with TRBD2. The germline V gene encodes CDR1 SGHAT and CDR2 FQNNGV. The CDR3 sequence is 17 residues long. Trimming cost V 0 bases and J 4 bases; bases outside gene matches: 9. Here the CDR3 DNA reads TGTGCCAGCAGCTTAGAACTAGCGACAAGTGGGTACAATGAGCAGTTCTTC. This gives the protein CASSLELATSGYNEQFF. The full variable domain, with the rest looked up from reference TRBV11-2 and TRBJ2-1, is EAGVAQSPRYKIIEKRQSVAFWCNPISGHATLYWYQQILGQGPKLLIQFQNNGVVDDSQLPKDRFSAERLKGVDSTLKIQPAKLEDSAVYLCASSLELATSGYNEQFFGPGTRLTVL.

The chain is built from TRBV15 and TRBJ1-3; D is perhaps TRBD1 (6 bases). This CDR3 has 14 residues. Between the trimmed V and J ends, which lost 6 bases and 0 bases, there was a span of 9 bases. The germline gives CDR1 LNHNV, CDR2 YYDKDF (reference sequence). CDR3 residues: CATSVDSSGNTIYF. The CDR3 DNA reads TGTGCCACCAGTGTGGACAGCTCTGGAAACACCATATATTTT.

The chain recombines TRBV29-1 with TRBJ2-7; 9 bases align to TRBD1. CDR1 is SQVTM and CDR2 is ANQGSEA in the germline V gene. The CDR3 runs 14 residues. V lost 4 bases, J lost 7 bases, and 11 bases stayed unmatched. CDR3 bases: TGCAGCGTTGGGACCGGGACAGGGTCTGGTGAGCAGTACTTC. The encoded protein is CSVGTGTGSGEQYF.

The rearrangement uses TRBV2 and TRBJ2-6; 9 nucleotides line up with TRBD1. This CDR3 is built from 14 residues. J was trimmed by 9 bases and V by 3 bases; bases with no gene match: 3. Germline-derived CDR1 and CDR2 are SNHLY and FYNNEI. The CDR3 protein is CASSEGQGYNVLTF. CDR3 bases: TGTGCCAGCAGTGAGGGACAGGGATACAACGTCCTGACTTTC.

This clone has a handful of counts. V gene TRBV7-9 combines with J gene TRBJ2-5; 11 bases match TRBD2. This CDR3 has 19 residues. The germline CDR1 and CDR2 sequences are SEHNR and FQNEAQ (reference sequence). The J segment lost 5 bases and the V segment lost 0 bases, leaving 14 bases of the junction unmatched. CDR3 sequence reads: CASSLAYTSGGSLGETQYF. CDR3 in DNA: TGTGCCAGCAGCTTAGCGTACACTAGCGGGGGATCTTTAGGCGAGACCCAGTACTTC. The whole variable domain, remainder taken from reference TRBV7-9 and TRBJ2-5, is DTGVSQNPRHKITKRGQNVTFRCDPISEHNRLYWYRQTLGQGPEFLTYFQNEAQLEKSRLLSDRFSAERPKGSFSTLEIQRTEQGDSAMYLCASSLAYTSGGSLGETQYFGPGTRLLVL.

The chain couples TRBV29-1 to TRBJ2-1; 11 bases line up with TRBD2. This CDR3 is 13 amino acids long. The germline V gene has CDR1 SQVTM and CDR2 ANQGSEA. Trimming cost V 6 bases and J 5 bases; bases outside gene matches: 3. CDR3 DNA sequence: TGCAGCGTACTAGCGGGGGCCGACAATGAGCAGTTCTTC. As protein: CSVLAGADNEQFF.

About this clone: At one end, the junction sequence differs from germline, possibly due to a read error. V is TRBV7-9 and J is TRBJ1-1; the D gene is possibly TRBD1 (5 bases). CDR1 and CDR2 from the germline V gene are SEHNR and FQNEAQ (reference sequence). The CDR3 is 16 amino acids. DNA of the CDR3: TGTTCCAGCAGCTTAGGGGAGGTAGGGGACAACACTGAAGCTTTCTTT. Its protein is CSSSLGEVGDNTEAFF.

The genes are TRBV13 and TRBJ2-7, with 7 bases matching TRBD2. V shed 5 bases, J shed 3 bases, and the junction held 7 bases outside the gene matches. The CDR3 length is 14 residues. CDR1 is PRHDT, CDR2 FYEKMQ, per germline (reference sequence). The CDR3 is CASSAWDYSYEQYF. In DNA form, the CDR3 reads TGTGCCAGCAGCGCCTGGGACTACAGCTACGAGCAGTACTTC.

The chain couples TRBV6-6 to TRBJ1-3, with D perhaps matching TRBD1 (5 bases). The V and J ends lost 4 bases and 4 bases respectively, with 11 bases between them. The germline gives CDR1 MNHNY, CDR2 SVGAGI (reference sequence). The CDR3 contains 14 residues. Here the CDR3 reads CASSFGTSGNTIYF. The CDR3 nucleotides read TGTGCCAGCAGTTTCGGGACTTCCGGAAACACCATATATTTT.

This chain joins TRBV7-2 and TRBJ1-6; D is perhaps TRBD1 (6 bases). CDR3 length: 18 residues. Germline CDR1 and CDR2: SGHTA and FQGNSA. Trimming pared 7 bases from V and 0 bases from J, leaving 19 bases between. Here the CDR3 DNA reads TGTGCCAGCAACCCATGGGCAGGGGCGAGCTCCTATAATTCACCCCTCCACTTT. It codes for CASNPWAGASSYNSPLHF.

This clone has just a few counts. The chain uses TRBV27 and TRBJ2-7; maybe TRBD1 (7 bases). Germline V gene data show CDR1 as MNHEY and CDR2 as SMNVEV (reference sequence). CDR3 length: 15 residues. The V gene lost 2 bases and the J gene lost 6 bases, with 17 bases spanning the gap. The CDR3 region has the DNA TGTGCCAGCAGTTTACAGGGGGGCGCTCCCTCCGAGCAGTACTTC. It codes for CASSLQGGAPSEQYF.

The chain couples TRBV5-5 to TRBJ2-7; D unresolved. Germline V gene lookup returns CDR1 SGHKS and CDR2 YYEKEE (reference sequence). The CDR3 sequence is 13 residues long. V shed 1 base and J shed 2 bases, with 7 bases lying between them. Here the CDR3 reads CASSLTPAYEQYF. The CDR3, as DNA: TGTGCCAGCAGCTTGACTCCTGCCTACGAGCAGTACTTC.

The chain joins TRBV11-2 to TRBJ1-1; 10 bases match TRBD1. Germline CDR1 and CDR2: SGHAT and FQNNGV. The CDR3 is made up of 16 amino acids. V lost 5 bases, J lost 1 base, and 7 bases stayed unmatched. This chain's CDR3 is CASSLGDRGKNTEAFF. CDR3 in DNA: TGTGCCAGCAGCCTCGGGGACAGGGGCAAGAACACTGAAGCTTTCTTT.

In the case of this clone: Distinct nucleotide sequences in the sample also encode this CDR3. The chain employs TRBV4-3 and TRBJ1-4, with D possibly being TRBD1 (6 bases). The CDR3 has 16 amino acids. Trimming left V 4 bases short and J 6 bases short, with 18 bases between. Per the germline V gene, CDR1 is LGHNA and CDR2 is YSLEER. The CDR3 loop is CASSRTRGAAYEKLFF. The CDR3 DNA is TGCGCCAGCAGCCGGACTCGGGGGGCCGCTTATGAAAAACTGTTTTTT.

The CDR3 nucleotides are TGTGCCAGTAGTGCTCTTCGGACAGGGTTGGGGCAAGAGACCCAGTACTTC. This gives the protein CASSALRTGLGQETQYF. This chain uses TRBV19 with TRBJ2-5, with 8 bases identical to TRBD1. This CDR3 has 17 residues. Per the germline V gene, CDR1 is LNHDA and CDR2 is SQIVND (reference sequence). V shed 5 bases and J 2 bases; nucleotides not matched to a gene: 13.

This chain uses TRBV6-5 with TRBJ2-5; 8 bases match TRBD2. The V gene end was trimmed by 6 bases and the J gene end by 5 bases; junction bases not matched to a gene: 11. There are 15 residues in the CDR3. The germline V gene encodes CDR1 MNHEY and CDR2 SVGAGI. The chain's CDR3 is CASRPREGSWETQYF. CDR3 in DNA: TGTGCCAGCAGGCCCCGGGAGGGGTCGTGGGAGACCCAGTACTTC.

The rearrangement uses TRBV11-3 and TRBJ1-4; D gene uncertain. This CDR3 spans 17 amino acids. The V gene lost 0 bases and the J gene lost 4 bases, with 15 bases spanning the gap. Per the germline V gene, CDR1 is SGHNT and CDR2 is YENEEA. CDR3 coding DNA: TGTGCCAGCAGCTTAGATTGGGTACAGAGCCTTAATGAAAAACTGTTTTTT. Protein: CASSLDWVQSLNEKLFF.

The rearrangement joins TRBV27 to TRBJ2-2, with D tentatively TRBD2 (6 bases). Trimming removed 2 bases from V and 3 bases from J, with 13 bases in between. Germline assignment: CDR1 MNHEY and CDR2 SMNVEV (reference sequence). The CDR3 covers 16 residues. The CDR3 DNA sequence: TGTGCCAGCAGTTTACGCTGGGGGGACCACACCGGGGAGCTGTTTTTT. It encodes CASSLRWGDHTGELFF.

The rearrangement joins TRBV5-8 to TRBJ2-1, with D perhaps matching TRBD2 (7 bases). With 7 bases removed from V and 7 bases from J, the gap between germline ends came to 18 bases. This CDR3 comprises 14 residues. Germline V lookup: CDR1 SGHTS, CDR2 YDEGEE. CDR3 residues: CASGGAYGSNEQFF. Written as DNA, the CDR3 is TGTGCCAGCGGGGGGGCATACGGTTCGAATGAGCAGTTCTTC.

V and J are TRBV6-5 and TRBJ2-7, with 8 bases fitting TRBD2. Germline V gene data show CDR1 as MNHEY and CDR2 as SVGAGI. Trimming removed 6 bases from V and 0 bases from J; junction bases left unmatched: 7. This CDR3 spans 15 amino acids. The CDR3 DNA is TGTGCCAGCAGCTATAGCGGGATAAGCTCCTACGAGCAGTACTTC. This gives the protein CASSYSGISSYEQYF.

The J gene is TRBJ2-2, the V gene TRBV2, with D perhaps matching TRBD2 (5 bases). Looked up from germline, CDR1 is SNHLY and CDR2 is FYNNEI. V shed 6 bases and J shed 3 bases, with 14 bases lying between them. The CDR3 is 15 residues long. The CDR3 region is CASSKLDRDTGELFF. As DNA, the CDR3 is TGTGCCAGCAGCAAACTAGACCGGGACACCGGGGAGCTGTTTTTT. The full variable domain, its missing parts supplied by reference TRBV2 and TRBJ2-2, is EPEVTQTPSHQVTQMGQEVILRCVPISNHLYFYWYRQILGQKVEFLVSFYNNEISEKSEIFDDQFSVERPDGSNFTLKIRSTKLEDSAMYFCASSKLDRDTGELFFGEGSRLTVL.

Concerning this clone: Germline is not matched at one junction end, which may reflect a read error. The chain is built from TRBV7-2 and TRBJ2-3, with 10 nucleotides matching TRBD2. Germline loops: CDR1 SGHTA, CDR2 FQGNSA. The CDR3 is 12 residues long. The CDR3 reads CASRSPGSGGQF. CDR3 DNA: TGTGCCAGCAGATCGCCGGGTAGCGGGGGGCAATTT.

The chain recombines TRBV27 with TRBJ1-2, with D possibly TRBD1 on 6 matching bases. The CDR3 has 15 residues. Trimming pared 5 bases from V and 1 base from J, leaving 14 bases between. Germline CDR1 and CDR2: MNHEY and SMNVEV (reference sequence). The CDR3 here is CASSTQGGYNYGYTF. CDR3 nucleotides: TGTGCCAGCAGTACACAGGGCGGGTATAACTATGGCTACACCTTC.

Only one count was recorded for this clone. The CDR3 DNA reads as TGTGCCAGCAGTGATCGAGCGGGGGGCTTTGAGCAGTTCTTC. Protein: CASSDRAGGFEQFF. The chain couples TRBV6-4 to TRBJ2-1; 9 nucleotides agree with TRBD2. Per germline, CDR1 MRHNA and CDR2 SNTAGT. The CDR3 length is 14 residues. J gave up 9 bases and V 3 bases, and 6 bases lay outside the gene matches.